A single TCR beta chain is shown here with its context. Its antigen is still unknown. The data originate from a study of cytomegalovirus exposure and HLA in healthy donors. Notes on the study in general: Follow-up analysis found HLA locus-dependent TCR association rates, highest for DRB1 and lowest for HLA-C. In an earlier analysis, in several hundred donors, most V segments appeared productive either ~90% or ~30% of the time.

The V end was cut by 4 bases, the J end by 3 bases, with 21 bases between. Germline V gives CDR1 KGHSH, CDR2 LQKENI. The CDR3 contains 17 residues. PCR primers comprised 60 Vbeta and 13 Jbeta primers. Libraries were prepared by immunoSEQ multiplex PCR; TCRdb keeps only in-frame clonotypes and omits some of them. Found here are approximately 72,000 clones; the top ten clones hold 5%. Sequencing was performed on PBMCs. The receptor was derived from a woman in her thirties or forties in good health and CMV-seropositive. The V gene is TRBV18, the J gene TRBJ1-1; D remains unclear. CDR3 sequence reads: CASSRSFLNGVDTEAFF. CDR3 sequence (DNA): TGTGCCAGCTCACGATCATTTTTAAACGGGGTGGACACTGAAGCTTTCTTT. Together with reference TRBV18 and TRBJ1-1, the CDR3 gives the full variable domain: NAGVMQNPRHLVRRRGQEARLRCSPMKGHSHVYWYRQLPEEGLKFMVYLQKENIIDESGMPKERFSAEFPKEGPSILRIQQVVRGDSAAYFCASSRSFLNGVDTEAFFGQGTRLTVV.